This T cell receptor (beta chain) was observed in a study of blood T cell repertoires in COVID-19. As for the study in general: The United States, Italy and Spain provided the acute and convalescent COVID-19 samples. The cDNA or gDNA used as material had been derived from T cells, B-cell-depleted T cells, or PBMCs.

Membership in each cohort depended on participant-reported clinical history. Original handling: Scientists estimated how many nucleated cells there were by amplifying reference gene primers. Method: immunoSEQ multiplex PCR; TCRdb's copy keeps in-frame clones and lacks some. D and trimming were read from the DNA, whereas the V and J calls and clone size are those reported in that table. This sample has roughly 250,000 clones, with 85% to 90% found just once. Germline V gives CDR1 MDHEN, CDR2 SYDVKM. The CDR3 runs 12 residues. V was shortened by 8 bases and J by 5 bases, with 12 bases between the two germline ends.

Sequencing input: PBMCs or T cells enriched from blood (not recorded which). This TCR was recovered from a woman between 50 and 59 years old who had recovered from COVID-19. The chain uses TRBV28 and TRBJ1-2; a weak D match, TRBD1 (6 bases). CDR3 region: CASGDRRYGYTF. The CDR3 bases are TGTGCCAGCGGCGACAGGAGGTATGGCTACACCTTC.